The rows below give T cell receptor beta chains drawn from one sample of a study of blood T cells in healthy people across ages. TCRdb reanalysed the 5' RACE reads using MiXCR and keeps one entry per CDR3 protein. The sample lists fewer than 950,000 distinct CDR3 sequences, 53% occurring once. The sample taken for sequencing was blood. These receptors were obtained from a man of 80 years or more in good health. The CDR3 runs from the conserved cysteine through the conserved F or W. The order of the fields is J gene, clone size, V gene, D gene, CDR3 DNA, CDR3 protein. The D gene is left open where the match is weak. For some rows the clone size is stated as once, few or many, or as a class when expanded; others skip it.

J gene: TRBJ2-5
clone size: -
V gene: TRBV7-9
D gene: TRBD1
CDR3 DNA: TGTGCCAGCAGCTCGACAGGGTTAGGGTACCAAGAGACCCAGTACTTC
CDR3 protein: CASSSTGLGYQETQYF

J gene: TRBJ1-2
clone size: -
V gene: TRBV16
D gene: -
CDR3 DNA: TGTGCCAGCAGCCAATCGTCCACCCCAAGGGGCTACACCTTC
CDR3 protein: CASSQSSTPRGYTF

J gene: TRBJ1-2
clone size: -
V gene: TRBV5-1
D gene: TRBD1
CDR3 DNA: TGCGCCAGCAGCGCCGGGACAGGGACCACCGGCTACACCTTC
CDR3 protein: CASSAGTGTTGYTF

J gene: TRBJ2-1
clone size: -
V gene: TRBV24-1
D gene: TRBD1
CDR3 DNA: TGTGCCACCAGTGATGTACAGGGGGAATCCTACAATGAGCAGTTCTTC
CDR3 protein: CATSDVQGESYNEQFF

J gene: TRBJ1-4
clone size: -
V gene: TRBV11-1
D gene: -
CDR3 DNA: TGTGCCAGCAGCGCGAACGAAGACAGAACACGTCTGTTTTTT
CDR3 protein: CASSANEDRTRLFF

J gene: TRBJ2-5
clone size: -
V gene: TRBV5-1
D gene: -
CDR3 DNA: TGCGCCAGCAGCCAACCGACAATCGGGCAGACCCAGTACTTC
CDR3 protein: CASSQPTIGQTQYF

J gene: TRBJ2-5
clone size: -
V gene: TRBV10-3
D gene: -
CDR3 DNA: TGTGCCATCAGTGAGCCCACCCCGTCTCGGCAGTACTTC
CDR3 protein: CAISEPTPSRQYF

J gene: TRBJ2-7
clone size: -
V gene: TRBV7-9
D gene: TRBD2
CDR3 DNA: TGTGCCAGCAGCTCCGGACTAGCGGGAGGGTCCTACGAGCAGTACTTC
CDR3 protein: CASSSGLAGGSYEQYF

J gene: TRBJ2-5
clone size: -
V gene: TRBV25-1
D gene: -
CDR3 DNA: TGTGCCAGCAGGGACAGTGCGATTTACGGGCAGTACTTC
CDR3 protein: CASRDSAIYGQYF

J gene: TRBJ1-2
clone size: -
V gene: TRBV25-1
D gene: -
CDR3 DNA: TGTGCCAGCAGCTGGGGTTCCGGAAATGGCTACACCTTC
CDR3 protein: CASSWGSGNGYTF

J gene: TRBJ2-7
clone size: -
V gene: TRBV12-3/TRBV12-4
D gene: -
CDR3 DNA: TGTGCCAGCAGTTTAGAGGGACCCACTTCCCGGTACTTC
CDR3 protein: CASSLEGPTSRYF

J gene: TRBJ2-3
clone size: -
V gene: TRBV6-4
D gene: -
CDR3 DNA: TGTGCCAGCAGTGACAGGGTAGAATACGCGTATTTT
CDR3 protein: CASSDRVEYAYF

J gene: TRBJ2-3
clone size: -
V gene: TRBV20-1
D gene: TRBD1
CDR3 DNA: TGCAGTGCCAATACGGGACAGTGGACGGGGGATACGCAGTATTTT
CDR3 protein: CSANTGQWTGDTQYF

J gene: TRBJ2-7
clone size: -
V gene: TRBV6-4
D gene: TRBD2
CDR3 DNA: TGTGCCAAACTAGCGGGAGGTCTCTACGAGCAGTACTTC
CDR3 protein: CAKLAGGLYEQYF

J gene: TRBJ2-7
clone size: -
V gene: TRBV6-5
D gene: TRBD2
CDR3 DNA: TGTGCCAGCAGTGCCTTGGCGGGAGGGCCCTTGGTGCAGTACTTC
CDR3 protein: CASSALAGGPLVQYF

J gene: TRBJ1-2
clone size: -
V gene: TRBV2
D gene: -
CDR3 DNA: TGTGCCAGCGTTGAGAACTATGGCTACACCTTC
CDR3 protein: CASVENYGYTF

J gene: TRBJ2-5
clone size: -
V gene: TRBV20-1
D gene: TRBD2
CDR3 DNA: TGCAGTGTGAGACTAGCGGCACAAGAGACCCAGTACTTC
CDR3 protein: CSVRLAAQETQYF

J gene: TRBJ1-5
clone size: -
V gene: TRBV28
D gene: -
CDR3 DNA: TGTGCCAGCAGCCCCGGGGCGCAGCCCCAGCATTTT
CDR3 protein: CASSPGAQPQHF

J gene: TRBJ2-3
clone size: -
V gene: TRBV12-3/TRBV12-4
D gene: TRBD2
CDR3 DNA: TGTGCCAGCAGACCCGACCTACTAGCGGAATACGCGTATTTT
CDR3 protein: CASRPDLLAEYAYF

J gene: TRBJ2-3
clone size: -
V gene: TRBV7-9
D gene: -
CDR3 DNA: TGTGCCAGCAGCGCCCGGACGGGATCTGGAGATACGCAGTATTTT
CDR3 protein: CASSARTGSGDTQYF

J gene: TRBJ2-7
clone size: -
V gene: TRBV3-1
D gene: TRBD2
CDR3 DNA: TGTGCCAGCAGCCAATTTCTAGCGGCCTCCTACGAGCAGTACTTC
CDR3 protein: CASSQFLAASYEQYF

J gene: TRBJ2-3
clone size: -
V gene: TRBV7-3
D gene: TRBD2
CDR3 DNA: TGTGCCAGCAGCCCCGGGACTAGCGGGATCGGAGATACGCAGTATTTT
CDR3 protein: CASSPGTSGIGDTQYF

J gene: TRBJ1-2
clone size: -
V gene: TRBV9
D gene: -
CDR3 DNA: TGTGCCAGCAGCGCTAGCAGGTACCGCGGCTATGGCTACACCTTC
CDR3 protein: CASSASRYRGYGYTF

J gene: TRBJ2-3
clone size: few
V gene: TRBV25-1
D gene: -
CDR3 DNA: TGTGCCAGCAGTGATGGGCAGACGATCACAGATACGCAGTATTTT
CDR3 protein: CASSDGQTITDTQYF

J gene: TRBJ1-1
clone size: -
V gene: TRBV5-1
D gene: -
CDR3 DNA: TGCGCCAGCAGCTTGGGTGAGTGGGGAAACACTGAAGCTTTCTTT
CDR3 protein: CASSLGEWGNTEAFF

J gene: TRBJ2-7
clone size: once
V gene: TRBV20-1
D gene: -
CDR3 DNA: TGCAGTGCTAGCATTCAGGGGTCCTCCTACGAGCAGTACTTC
CDR3 protein: CSASIQGSSYEQYF

J gene: TRBJ2-1
clone size: -
V gene: TRBV11-2
D gene: TRBD2
CDR3 DNA: TGTGCCAGCAGCTACGGACTAGCGGGTTTTAATGAGCAGTTCTTC
CDR3 protein: CASSYGLAGFNEQFF

J gene: TRBJ2-7
clone size: -
V gene: TRBV15
D gene: TRBD2
CDR3 DNA: TGTGCCACCAGCCGAACCGGGACTAGCGGGATTCGTGGGCAGTACTTC
CDR3 protein: CATSRTGTSGIRGQYF

J gene: TRBJ1-5
clone size: -
V gene: TRBV7-6
D gene: -
CDR3 DNA: TGTGCCAGCAGCTCCCTGGGGGTGCCCCAGCATTTT
CDR3 protein: CASSSLGVPQHF

J gene: TRBJ2-7
clone size: -
V gene: TRBV15
D gene: -
CDR3 DNA: TGTGCCACCAGCAGAGGCCCTGACGAGCAGTACTTC
CDR3 protein: CATSRGPDEQYF

J gene: TRBJ1-5
clone size: few
V gene: TRBV20-1
D gene: -
CDR3 DNA: TGCAGTGCTAGAGATAGGTGGAGGGATGCGAGCAATCAGCCCCAGCATTTT
CDR3 protein: CSARDRWRDASNQPQHF

J gene: TRBJ2-7
clone size: few
V gene: TRBV7-9
D gene: TRBD2
CDR3 DNA: TGTGCCAGCAGCCAATCCGGGACTAGCCCTCGCGAGCAGTACTTC
CDR3 protein: CASSQSGTSPREQYF

J gene: TRBJ2-7
clone size: few
V gene: TRBV6-6
D gene: TRBD2
CDR3 DNA: TGTGCCAGCAGTCCTAGCGGTGTGGCCTACGAGCAGTACTTC
CDR3 protein: CASSPSGVAYEQYF

J gene: TRBJ2-7
clone size: -
V gene: TRBV7-2
D gene: TRBD1
CDR3 DNA: TGTGCCAGCAGCCATGCAGGGACAGTAGTCAATGAGCAGTACTTC
CDR3 protein: CASSHAGTVVNEQYF

J gene: TRBJ2-5
clone size: few
V gene: TRBV28
D gene: TRBD1
CDR3 DNA: TGTGCCAGCAGTTTATGGGACAGGGGGCGTTTACAAGAGACCCAGTACTTC
CDR3 protein: CASSLWDRGRLQETQYF

J gene: TRBJ2-1
clone size: -
V gene: TRBV20-1
D gene: TRBD2
CDR3 DNA: TGCAGTGCTGCGATAGCGGGAGGGCCGGGGAATGAGCAGTTCTTC
CDR3 protein: CSAAIAGGPGNEQFF

J gene: TRBJ2-3
clone size: -
V gene: TRBV11-2
D gene: TRBD2
CDR3 DNA: TGTGCCAGCAGCTTAGGCGGGAGGCTGGGAGATACGCAGTATTTT
CDR3 protein: CASSLGGRLGDTQYF

J gene: TRBJ2-5
clone size: -
V gene: TRBV3-1
D gene: TRBD1
CDR3 DNA: TGTGCCAGCAGCCAAGTCCTTGGGACAGGGCAAGAGACCCAGTACTTC
CDR3 protein: CASSQVLGTGQETQYF